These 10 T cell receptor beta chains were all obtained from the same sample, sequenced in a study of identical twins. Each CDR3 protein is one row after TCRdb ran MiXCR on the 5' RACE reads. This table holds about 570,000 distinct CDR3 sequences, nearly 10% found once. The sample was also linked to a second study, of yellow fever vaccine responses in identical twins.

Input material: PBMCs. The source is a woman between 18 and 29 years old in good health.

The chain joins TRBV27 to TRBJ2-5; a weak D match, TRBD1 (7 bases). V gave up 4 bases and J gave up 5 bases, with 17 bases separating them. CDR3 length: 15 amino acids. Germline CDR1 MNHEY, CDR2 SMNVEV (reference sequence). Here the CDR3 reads CASSWRGLISETQYF. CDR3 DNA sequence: TGTGCCAGCAGTTGGAGGGGGCTTATATCGGAGACCCAGTACTTC.

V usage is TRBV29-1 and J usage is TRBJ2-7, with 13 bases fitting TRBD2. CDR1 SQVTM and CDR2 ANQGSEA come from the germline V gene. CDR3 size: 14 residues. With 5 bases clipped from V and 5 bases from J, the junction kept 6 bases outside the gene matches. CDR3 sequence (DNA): TGCAGCGTTAACGGACTAGCGGGAGCCCACGAGCAGTACTTC. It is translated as CSVNGLAGAHEQYF.

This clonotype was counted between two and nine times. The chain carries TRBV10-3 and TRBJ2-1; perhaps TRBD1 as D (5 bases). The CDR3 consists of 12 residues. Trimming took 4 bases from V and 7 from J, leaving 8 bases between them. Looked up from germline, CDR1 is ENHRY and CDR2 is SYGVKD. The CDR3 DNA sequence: TGTGCCATCAGTGCCCAGGGTAATGAGCAGTTCTTC. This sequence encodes CAISAQGNEQFF.

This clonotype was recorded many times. The CDR3 DNA reads TGCGCCAGCAGCTTTCACGGGGGGCCGACCGGGGAGCTGTTTTTT. As protein: CASSFHGGPTGELFF. This chain connects TRBV5-1 to TRBJ2-2; a possible D gene is TRBD2 (7 bases). Germline lookup yields CDR1 SGHRS and CDR2 YFSETQ. The CDR3 extends over 15 amino acids. Trimming removed 2 bases at V and 5 bases at J, with 13 bases between.

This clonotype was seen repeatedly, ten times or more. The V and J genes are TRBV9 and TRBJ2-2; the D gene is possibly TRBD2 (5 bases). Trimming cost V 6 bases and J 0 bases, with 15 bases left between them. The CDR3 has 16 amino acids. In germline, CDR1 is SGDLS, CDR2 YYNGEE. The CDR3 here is CASTQTSSPNTGELFF. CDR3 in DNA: TGTGCCAGCACCCAAACCTCTAGCCCGAACACCGGGGAGCTGTTTTTT.

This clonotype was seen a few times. This CDR3 is CAWSRRGMDGYTF. CDR3 sequence (DNA): TGTGCCTGGAGTCGTAGGGGCATGGATGGCTACACCTTC. V is TRBV30 and J is TRBJ1-2; tentatively, D is TRBD1 (5 bases). Trimming took off 2 bases at V and 6 bases at J, with 13 bases between the two ends. The CDR3 length is 13 residues. Germline CDR1 reads GTSNPN; CDR2 reads SVGIG (reference sequence). The full variable domain, with the rest looked up from reference TRBV30 and TRBJ1-2, is SQTIHQWPATLVQPVGSPLSLECTVEGTSNPNLYWYRQAAGRGLQLLFYSVGIGQISSEVPQNLSASRPQDRQFILSSKKLLLSDSGFYLCAWSRRGMDGYTFGSGTRLTVV.

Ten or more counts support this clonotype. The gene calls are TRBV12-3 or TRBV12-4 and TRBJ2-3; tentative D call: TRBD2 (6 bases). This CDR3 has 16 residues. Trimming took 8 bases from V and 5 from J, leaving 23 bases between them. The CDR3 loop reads CASSLPVWEVEDTQYF. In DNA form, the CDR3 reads TGTGCCAGCTCACTTCCGGTGTGGGAGGTCGAAGATACGCAGTATTTT.

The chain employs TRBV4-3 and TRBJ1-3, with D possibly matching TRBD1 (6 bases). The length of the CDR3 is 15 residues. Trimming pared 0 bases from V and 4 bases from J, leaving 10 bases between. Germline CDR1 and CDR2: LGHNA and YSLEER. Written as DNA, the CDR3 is TGCGCCAGCAGCCAAGAACAGGGACGGGGAAACACCATATATTTT. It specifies CASSQEQGRGNTIYF.

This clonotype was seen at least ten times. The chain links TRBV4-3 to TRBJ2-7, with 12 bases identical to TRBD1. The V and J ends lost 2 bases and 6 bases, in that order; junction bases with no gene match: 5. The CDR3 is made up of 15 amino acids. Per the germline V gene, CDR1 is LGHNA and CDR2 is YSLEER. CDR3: CASSQPGQGASEQYF. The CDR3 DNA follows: TGCGCCAGCAGCCAACCGGGACAGGGGGCGAGCGAGCAGTACTTC.

CDR3 sequence (DNA): TGTGCCAGCAGCTTGTATTTCGGGACAGGGGAAGGTACAGCGGAGGCAGATACGCAGTATTTT. Encoded protein: CASSLYFGTGEGTAEADTQYF. The chain uses TRBV5-4 and TRBJ2-3; TRBD1 matches at 10 bases. The ends lost 1 base at V and 4 bases at J; junction bases unmatched: 21. The CDR3 is 21 residues long. In germline, CDR1 is SGHNT, CDR2 YYREEE (reference sequence).